Below are 30 T cell receptor beta chains sequenced from a single sample in a study of response to subunit inactivated influenza vaccine. TCRdb itself ran the RT-PCR reads through MiXCR, one entry per CDR3 protein. The table shows roughly 500,000 distinct CDR3 sequences, with under 25% occurring only once. The sample was also reused in another study, on T cells expressing NK-cell markers. That work contributes: What made the TCR beta cDNA was 5'RACE template switching with UMIs.

Sample: CD4+ T cells sorted from PBMCs, taken 11 to 12 days after vaccination. The receptors come from a man aged 50 to 60 who received an inactivated influenza vaccine.

This clonotype was seen a handful of times. The V gene is TRBV7-9, the J gene TRBJ2-3; D possibly matches TRBD1 or TRBD2 (5 bases each). The CDR3 spans 17 residues. Germline CDR1 and CDR2: SEHNR and FQNEAQ (reference sequence). Trimming took off 5 bases at V and 5 bases at J, with 23 bases between the two ends. CDR3 nucleotide sequence: TGTGCCAGCAGCCCAACGGGACCCCAGGGAAGGCTAGATACGCAGTATTTT. Residues: CASSPTGPQGRLDTQYF.

The V and J genes are TRBV6-6 and TRBJ1-3, with 9 bases aligning to TRBD1. V lost 2 bases and J lost 5; bases outside the gene matches: 4. The CDR3 covers 15 residues. The V gene's germline CDR1 is MNHNY and CDR2 SVGAGI (reference sequence). CDR3 loop: CASSYPGQGRNTIYF. CDR3 bases: TGTGCCAGCAGTTACCCGGGACAGGGAAGAAACACCATATATTTT.

This chain links TRBV4-1 with TRBJ2-1, with 11 bases identical to TRBD2. Per germline, CDR1 MGHRA and CDR2 YSYEKL. The V and J ends lost 1 base and 12 bases, in that order; junction bases with no gene match: 11. There are 16 residues in the CDR3. In DNA form, the CDR3 reads TGCGCCAGCAGCCAAGGCCCTCTAGCGGGGGGCGTTCGGCAGTTCTTC. Amino acid sequence: CASSQGPLAGGVRQFF.

The rearrangement links TRBV29-1 to TRBJ2-7; possible D gene TRBD2, 5 bases. The germline CDR1 and CDR2 sequences are SQVTM and ANQGSEA. The CDR3 sequence is 13 residues long. V lost 5 bases to trimming and J lost 4 bases, with 15 bases between them. CDR3 loop: CSVISTITYEQYF. For the CDR3, the DNA is TGCAGCGTTATTTCGACTATAACGTACGAGCAGTACTTC.

This clonotype has at least ten counts. This chain joins TRBV29-1 and TRBJ2-1; D assignment may be TRBD1 or TRBD2 (6 bases each). The CDR3 is 12 residues long. The V end lost 7 bases, the J end lost 9 bases, and 16 bases lay between the germline ends. Germline loops: CDR1 SQVTM, CDR2 ANQGSEA. CDR3 nucleotide sequence: TGCAGCGGCGGGGCCCAAGGGGGTGAGCAGTTCTTC. This translates into CSGGAQGGEQFF.

The CDR3 nucleotides read TGTGCCAGCAGCCAAGATTTGGGGATCTTCTATGGCTACACCTTC. It is translated as CASSQDLGIFYGYTF. This chain links TRBV3-1 with TRBJ1-2; no clear D gene. CDR1 is LGHDT and CDR2 is YNNKEL in the germline V gene (reference sequence). Trimming stripped 0 bases from V and 4 bases from J, with 12 bases between. This CDR3 contains 15 residues.

The sample holds one count of this clonotype. The chain is built from TRBV27 and TRBJ2-3; possibly TRBD2 for D (6 bases). The V end was cut by 5 bases, the J end by 1 base, with 16 bases between. Germline V lookup: CDR1 MNHEY, CDR2 SMNVEV (reference sequence). The CDR3 has 16 residues. Here the CDR3 DNA reads TGTGCCAGCAGTCCCCGCTTAGCGGAACGCACAGATACGCAGTATTTT. It encodes CASSPRLAERTDTQYF.

This clonotype was counted between two and nine times. This chain connects TRBV7-2 to TRBJ2-3; the match to TRBD2 covers 9 bases. The CDR3 length is 16 residues. The V segment lost 1 base and the J segment 8 bases; nucleotides outside the gene matches: 10. Germline values: CDR1 SGHTA, CDR2 FQGNSA. The CDR3: CASSLDVAGGPGTQYF. The DNA of the CDR3 is TGTGCCAGCAGCTTAGATGTTGCGGGGGGGCCGGGTACGCAGTATTTT.

This clonotype was counted a few times. This chain uses TRBV12-3 or TRBV12-4 with TRBJ2-3; D may be TRBD2 (6 bases). V was pared by 3 bases and J by 4 bases, with 8 bases between. The CDR3 length is 13 residues. The CDR3, as DNA: TGTGCCAGCAGTTTGGGGACTTCAGATACGCAGTATTTT. Translation gives CASSLGTSDTQYF.

The chain recombines TRBV6-5 with TRBJ2-7, with a weak D call TRBD1 (6 bases). The V gene lost 3 bases and the J gene lost 4 bases, with 19 bases spanning the gap. Germline CDR1 MNHEY, CDR2 SVGAGI. This CDR3 is 16 amino acids long. CDR3 bases: TGTGCCAGCAGTTATGGGTCAGGGGCTGCTCTGTACGAGCAGTACTTC. Translation: CASSYGSGAALYEQYF.

This chain links TRBV4-1 with TRBJ2-3; TRBD2 agrees at 10 bases. Trimming took 3 bases from V and 5 from J; bases not matched to a gene: 5. Germline CDR1 and CDR2: MGHRA and YSYEKL. The CDR3 is made up of 15 amino acids. In DNA, the CDR3 is TGCGCCAGCAGCCATCCTAGCGGGGGACAAGATACGCAGTATTTT. Translation gives CASSHPSGGQDTQYF.

This clonotype has more than one count but fewer than ten. The V gene is TRBV6-1, the J gene TRBJ2-5; no reliable D call. The length of the CDR3 is 12 residues. V dropped 6 bases and J dropped 7 bases, with 12 bases sitting between them. In germline, CDR1 is MNHNS, CDR2 SASEGT. CDR3 in amino acids: CASSYPSGTQYF. The CDR3, as DNA: TGTGCCAGCAGCTACCCCTCCGGGACCCAGTACTTC.

In its sample, this clonotype was seen a few times. The chain couples TRBV6-2 or TRBV6-3 to TRBJ1-5; D is perhaps TRBD1 (6 bases). Germline CDR1 MNHEY, CDR2 SVGEGT. The CDR3 length is 16 residues. Trimming took off 6 bases at V and 0 bases at J, with 15 bases between the two ends. CDR3 coding DNA: TGTGCCAGCAGCCGCGGGGACATAAATAGCAATCAGCCCCAGCATTTT. As protein: CASSRGDINSNQPQHF.

The rearrangement uses TRBV5-6 and TRBJ2-3; perhaps TRBD2 as D (5 bases). Germline V gene lookup returns CDR1 SGHDT and CDR2 YYEEEE. The CDR3 loop spans 15 amino acids. Trimming removed 5 bases from V and 2 bases from J, with 15 bases in between. This chain's CDR3 is CASSPGRGYTDTQYF. For the CDR3, the DNA is TGTGCCAGCAGTCCTGGACGGGGATACACAGATACGCAGTATTTT.

This clonotype was counted many times. The chain employs TRBV28 and TRBJ2-7, with 7 bases matching TRBD2. Germline CDR1 is MDHEN and CDR2 is SYDVKM. Trimming took 8 bases from V and 5 from J; bases not matched to a gene: 9. CDR3 length: 13 amino acids. The DNA for the CDR3 is TGTGCCAGCTCGGCGGGAGCCCTTGACGAGCAGTACTTC. It specifies CASSAGALDEQYF.

This clonotype was found a few times. The chain carries TRBV5-1 and TRBJ2-5; possible D gene TRBD1, 6 bases. Germline assignment: CDR1 SGHRS and CDR2 YFSETQ. The germline V and J ends were trimmed by 6 bases and 5 bases, with 11 bases remaining between them. CDR3 length: 12 residues. CDR3: CASKAGVETQYF. Here the CDR3 DNA reads TGCGCCAGCAAGGCAGGGGTGGAGACCCAGTACTTC.

The chain couples TRBV28 to TRBJ2-7; D may be TRBD1 (5 bases). Germline V CDR1 and CDR2: MDHEN, SYDVKM. The V end lost 9 bases, the J end lost 2 bases, and 11 bases lay between the germline ends. This CDR3 has 12 residues. The CDR3: CASRQSAYEQYF. The CDR3 nucleotides are TGTGCCAGTAGACAGTCCGCCTACGAGCAGTACTTC.

The chain employs TRBV11-2 and TRBJ2-5; the match to TRBD1 covers 8 bases. V was pared by 3 bases and J by 5 bases, with 5 bases of the junction left unmatched. Germline V gene sequence: CDR1 SGHAT, CDR2 FQNNGV. The CDR3 runs to 14 residues. CDR3 protein: CASSFAGGSETQYF. For the CDR3, the DNA is TGTGCCAGCAGCTTTGCAGGGGGCTCGGAGACCCAGTACTTC.

The gene calls are TRBV11-2 and TRBJ2-3; 8 nucleotides agree with TRBD2. Germline V gene sequence: CDR1 SGHAT, CDR2 FQNNGV. The length of the CDR3 is 16 residues. Germline trimming cut 3 bases from V and 2 bases from J; bases unmatched to any gene: 7. The CDR3 region is CASSLSVGRATDTQYF. The CDR3 DNA is TGTGCCAGCAGCTTGAGCGTCGGGAGGGCCACAGATACGCAGTATTTT.

CDR3 DNA sequence: TGTGCCAGCAGTGGTGGGGGTTCTACCTACGAGCAGTACTTC. Translating it yields CASSGGGSTYEQYF. The chain recombines TRBV7-8 with TRBJ2-7; D assignment may be TRBD1 or TRBD2 (5 bases each). The CDR3 contains 14 residues. V was pared by 6 bases and J by 2 bases, with 14 bases between. From germline, CDR1 is SGHVS and CDR2 FQNEAQ.

Only a few counts were recorded for this clonotype. V is TRBV7-3 and J is TRBJ2-7; perhaps D is TRBD1 or TRBD2 (5 bases each). The CDR3 is made up of 14 amino acids. The V end lost 1 base, the J end lost 6 bases, and 13 bases lay between the germline ends. The germline CDR1 and CDR2 sequences are SGHTA and FQGTGA. This CDR3 is CASSLNPGLGEQYF. The CDR3 DNA sequence: TGTGCCAGCAGCTTAAACCCGGGGCTTGGCGAGCAGTACTTC.

Only a few counts were recorded for this clonotype. The rearrangement links TRBV7-2 to TRBJ2-6; D may be TRBD2 (5 bases). This CDR3 has 16 residues. CDR1 is SGHTA and CDR2 is FQGNSA in the germline V gene. Trimming took off 4 bases at V and 4 bases at J, with 14 bases between the two ends. The CDR3 reads CASSSTILVGANVLTF. CDR3 DNA sequence: TGTGCCAGCAGCTCGACTATTTTGGTCGGGGCCAACGTCCTGACTTTC. The full variable domain, completed using reference TRBV7-2 and TRBJ2-6, is GAGVSQSPSNKVTEKGKDVELRCDPISGHTALYWYRQSLGQGLEFLIYFQGNSAPDKSGLPSDRFSAERTGGSVSTLTIQRTQQEDSAVYLCASSSTILVGANVLTFGAGSRLTVL.

This chain links TRBV20-1 with TRBJ1-4; D gene unclear. The CDR3 consists of 15 residues. Trimming removed 3 bases at V and 0 bases at J, with 11 bases between. The V gene's germline CDR1 is DFQATT and CDR2 SNEGSKA (reference sequence). CDR3 sequence reads: CSASPGSATNEKLFF. The CDR3 DNA follows: TGCAGTGCTAGTCCCGGAAGTGCAACTAATGAAAAACTGTTTTTT.

This rearrangement joins TRBV29-1 to TRBJ2-3, with D possibly TRBD2 on 5 matching bases. The CDR3 is made up of 12 amino acids. Trimming took off 7 bases at V and 1 base at J, with 9 bases between the two ends. The germline V gene encodes CDR1 SQVTM and CDR2 ANQGSEA. As DNA, the CDR3 is TGCAGCGCCGATAGCGGCACAGATACGCAGTATTTT. Translation gives CSADSGTDTQYF.

The rearrangement joins TRBV6-2 or TRBV6-3 to TRBJ2-7; possible D gene TRBD2, 6 bases. V was shortened by 0 bases and J by 3 bases, with 27 bases between the two germline ends. This CDR3 has 20 amino acids. Germline loops: CDR1 MNHEY, CDR2 SVGEGT. This chain's CDR3 is CASSYSTGGDARVNFYEQYF. For the CDR3, the DNA is TGTGCCAGCAGTTACTCCACCGGGGGTGACGCCAGGGTGAACTTCTACGAGCAGTACTTC.

V is TRBV5-5 and J is TRBJ2-7; D may be TRBD1 or TRBD2 (6 bases each). The CDR3 has 14 amino acids. Germline values: CDR1 SGHKS, CDR2 YYEKEE (reference sequence). Trimming stripped 4 bases from V and 13 bases from J, with 24 bases between. The CDR3 coding sequence is TGTGCCAGCAGCCCCCTGGAGGTAGGGGGACTCCTATACTTC. This codes for CASSPLEVGGLLYF.

In its sample, this clonotype was seen many times. CDR3 nucleotides: TGTGCCAGCAGTCCCCGACTAGCGGGAGGGCCATCCGGGGAGCTGTTTTTT. It codes for CASSPRLAGGPSGELFF. The rearrangement links TRBV12-3 or TRBV12-4 to TRBJ2-2, with 14 bases identical to TRBD2. J gave up 6 bases and V 5 bases, and 8 bases lay outside the gene matches. The CDR3 has 17 residues.

V usage is TRBV20-1 and J usage is TRBJ2-1, with D perhaps matching TRBD2 (6 bases). The CDR3 covers 12 residues. Germline V gene sequence: CDR1 DFQATT, CDR2 SNEGSKA (reference sequence). Between the trimmed V and J ends, which lost 5 bases and 7 bases, there was a span of 12 bases. CDR3 coding DNA: TGCAGTGCTCCCGATGCGGGGAATGAGCAGTTCTTC. Protein sequence: CSAPDAGNEQFF.

The CDR3 DNA follows: TGTGCCAGCAGCGCGGGACCCGGCGGCACAGATACGCAGTATTTT. It specifies CASSAGPGGTDTQYF. V gene TRBV9 combines with J gene TRBJ2-3; D might be TRBD1 or TRBD2, each matching 5 bases. Trimming removed 3 bases from V and 1 base from J, with 12 bases in between. The CDR3 consists of 15 residues. The germline V gene has CDR1 SGDLS and CDR2 YYNGEE.

The chain links TRBV11-2 to TRBJ2-5; 11 bases are a match to TRBD2. Unmatched junction bases numbered 11, after V lost 5 bases and J lost 0 bases. The CDR3 covers 18 residues. Germline V gene lookup returns CDR1 SGHAT and CDR2 FQNNGV. CDR3 residues: CASSPRLAGTWYQETQYF. The CDR3 coding sequence is TGTGCCAGCAGCCCACGACTAGCGGGAACCTGGTACCAAGAGACCCAGTACTTC.